This T cell receptor (beta chain) is from a study of T cells in Graves' hyperthyroidism and ophthalmopathy. The study, taken as a whole, reports: Through a model of 13 V-J features, ophthalmopathy was separated from stable hyperthyroidism.

CDR3 length equals 18 residues. CDR1 is LNHDA, CDR2 SQIVND, per germline (reference sequence). J gave up 3 bases and V 9 bases, and 12 bases lay outside the gene matches. RNA transcripts provided the source from which TCR beta CDR3 regions were amplified. First-round RT-PCR targeting the TCR CDR3 was performed with the HTBI primer set. Using its own MiXCR run on the multiplex PCR reads, TCRdb lists one record per CDR3 protein. The sample lists 450,000 to 650,000 distinct CDR3 sequences, approximately 14% seen once, with about 6.6% in the top ten. Patients having uncontrolled infection, another autoimmune disease, pregnancy or lactation were not included. Source material for PBMCs was over 8 ml fresh peripheral blood. Only a few counts were recorded for this clonotype. What it binds is not known.

Sample: blood. The source is a woman under 30 with Graves' ophthalmopathy. The chain is built from TRBV19 and TRBJ2-1; TRBD2 aligns across 15 bases. DNA for the CDR3: TGTGCCAGCAGACGGCCGGGACTAGCGGGAGGCCACTACAATGAGCAGTTCTTC. Protein: CASRRPGLAGGHYNEQFF.